The clone carrying this T cell receptor (beta chain) came up a few times. Antigen unknown. The CDR3 length is 13 residues. From germline, CDR1 is MNHEY and CDR2 SMNVEV (reference sequence). The germline V and J ends were trimmed by 6 bases and 6 bases, with 14 bases remaining between them. The record originates from a study of beta chain features in type 1 diabetes. Study-wide results and caveats: Among patients with Type 1 diabetes, TCRB CDR3s were moderately but significantly shorter in every one of the four CD4+ subsets. PCR might favor shorter templates, but any such skew would affect patients and controls equally.

The sequenced template was cDNA made from the entire isolated RNA. Using immunoSEQ multiplex PCR, the repertoire was profiled, and TCRdb retains in-frame clones only, with some absent. This table has roughly 300,000 clones, about 15% appearing once. This sequence was found in a man aged 30 to 45 in good health. Sequencing was carried out using central memory CD4+ T cells from blood. The chain combines TRBV27 with TRBJ1-2; weak D call: TRBD1 (6 bases). The CDR3 loop is CASSADSRNGYTF. CDR3 coding DNA: TGTGCCAGCAGCGCGGACAGTCGGAATGGCTACACCTTC.